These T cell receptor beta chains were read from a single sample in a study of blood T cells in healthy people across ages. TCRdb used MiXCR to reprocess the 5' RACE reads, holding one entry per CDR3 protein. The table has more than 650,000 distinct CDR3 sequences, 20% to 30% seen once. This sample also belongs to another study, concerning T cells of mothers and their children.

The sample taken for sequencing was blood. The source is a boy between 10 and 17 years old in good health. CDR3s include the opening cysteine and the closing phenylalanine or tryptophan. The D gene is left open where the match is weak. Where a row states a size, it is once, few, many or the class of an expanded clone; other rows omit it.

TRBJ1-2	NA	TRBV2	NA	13	TGTGCCAGCCCCGAAGGTAGGGGCCAGGGCTACACCTTC	CASPEGRGQGYTF
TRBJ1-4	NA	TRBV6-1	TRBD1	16	TGTGCCAGCAGACCCGACAGGGATCCAACTAATGAAAAACTGTTTTTT	CASRPDRDPTNEKLFF
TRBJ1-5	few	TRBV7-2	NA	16	TGTGCCAGCAGCTTAGGCGCTGGGAATAGCAATCAGCCCCAGCATTTT	CASSLGAGNSNQPQHF
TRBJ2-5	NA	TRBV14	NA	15	TGTGCCAGCAGCCAAAAAGGCTGGTACCAAGAGACCCAGTACTTC	CASSQKGWYQETQYF
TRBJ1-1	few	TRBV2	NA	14	TGTGCCAGCAGTGAATCTTATCAGAACACTGAAGCTTTCTTT	CASSESYQNTEAFF
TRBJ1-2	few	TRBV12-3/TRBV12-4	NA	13	TGTGCCAGCAGTCCGCCCCAAGTGAAGGGCTACACCTTC	CASSPPQVKGYTF
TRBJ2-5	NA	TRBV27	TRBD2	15	TGTGCCAGCAAGGGTGGCGGGAGCCGTCAAGAGACCCAGTACTTC	CASKGGGSRQETQYF
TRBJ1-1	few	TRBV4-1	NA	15	TGCGCCAGCAGCCAAGAGGACGGCCGACGGGCTGAAGCTTTCTTT	CASSQEDGRRAEAFF
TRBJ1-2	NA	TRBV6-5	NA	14	TGTGCCAGCAGTTACTCATCAACAAAGTATGGCTACACCTTC	CASSYSSTKYGYTF
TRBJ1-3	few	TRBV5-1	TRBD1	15	TGCGCCAGCAGCGCGGACAGGGGATCTGGAAACACCATATATTTT	CASSADRGSGNTIYF
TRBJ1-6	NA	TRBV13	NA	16	TGTGCCAGCAGCTCCAACGGGCCTAGAGGTAATTCACCCCTCCACTTT	CASSSNGPRGNSPLHF
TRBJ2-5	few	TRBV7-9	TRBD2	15	TGTGCCAGCAGGTCTAGCGGGGGGTCCCAAGAGACCCAGTACTTC	CASRSSGGSQETQYF
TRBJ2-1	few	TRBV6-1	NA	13	TGTGCCAGCAGTGTCGTCTGGAACAATGAGCAGTTCTTC	CASSVVWNNEQFF
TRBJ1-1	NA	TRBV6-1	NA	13	TGTGCCAGCAGTGAAGCGCGGGATACTGAAGCTTTCTTT	CASSEARDTEAFF
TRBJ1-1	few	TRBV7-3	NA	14	TGTGCCAGCAGCTTTGGGGGCCAGAACACTGAAGCTTTCTTT	CASSFGGQNTEAFF
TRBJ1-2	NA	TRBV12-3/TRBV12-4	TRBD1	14	TGTGCCAGCAGGGGGGGACAGGGGGCGGGTGGCTACACCTTC	CASRGGQGAGGYTF
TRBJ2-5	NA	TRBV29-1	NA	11	TGCAGCGTTGAAGATCCCCAGACCCAGTACTTC	CSVEDPQTQYF
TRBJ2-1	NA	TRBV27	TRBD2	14	TGTGCCAGCAGTAGCGGGGGACCATACGATGAGCAGTTCTTC	CASSSGGPYDEQFF